The 27 T cell receptor beta chains given below trace back to one sample, sequenced in a study of blood T cell repertoires in COVID-19 (dated by TCRdb to 2019 to 2021). Library preparation used the immunoSEQ multiplex PCR assay. The table comes from immuneACCESS by way of TCRdb, which keeps in-frame sequences with V and J called. Part of the clones is missing from these tables; in studies checked, under half for an unresolved V gene and the rest for unknown reasons. The sample includes approximately 400,000 clones, with more than 65% observed a single time. Over 0.95% of the sample is taken by the ten largest. The sequencing input was peripheral blood. The receptors come from a human donor with acute or convalescent COVID-19. The donor label of this sample is uncertain.

The CDR3 DNA follows: TGTGCCAGCAGCCGACAGGGGGGATTTGGAAACACCATATATTTT. This translates into CASSRQGGFGNTIYF. The rearrangement links TRBV3-1 (or the pseudogene TRBV3-2) to TRBJ1-3, with 9 nucleotides matching TRBD1. CDR3 size: 15 residues. In germline, CDR1 is LGHDT, CDR2 YNNKEL (reference sequence). The J segment lost 3 bases and the V segment lost 4 bases, leaving 4 bases of the junction unmatched.

This clone was seen once. This chain joins TRBV30 and TRBJ1-2; the match to TRBD1 covers 8 bases. CDR1 and CDR2 (germline): GTSNPN, SVGIG (reference sequence). Germline trimming cut 3 bases from V and 7 bases from J; bases unmatched to any gene: 4. This CDR3 has 12 amino acids. The CDR3 sequence is CAWSRGPFGYTF. The CDR3 region has the DNA TGTGCCTGGAGCAGGGGGCCATTTGGCTACACCTTC.

This clone came up a few times. The genes are TRBV18 and TRBJ2-5; D is possibly TRBD1 (6 bases). Germline CDR1 reads KGHSH; CDR2 reads LQKENI. Trimming pared 6 bases from V and 5 bases from J, leaving 19 bases between. The CDR3 is made up of 15 amino acids. The CDR3 protein is CASSLSQGNGETQYF. The CDR3 DNA is TGTGCCAGCTCTCTCTCCCAGGGGAATGGGGAGACCCAGTACTTC.

This clone came up a few times. The chain has TRBV1 and TRBJ2-5; the D call in the table, TRBD2, was not verified against the DNA. TRBV1 is shown as a pseudogene. The CDR3 is made up of 17 amino acids. CDR3 in DNA: TGCACCAGCAGCCTAGGCGGACTAGCGGGGGGGGAAGAGACCCAGTACTTC. Translation gives CTSSLGGLAGGEETQYF.

The chain carries TRBV29-1 and TRBJ2-7; 14 positions match TRBD2. V shed 6 bases, J shed 3 bases, and the junction held 7 bases outside the gene matches. This CDR3 is 15 amino acids long. The V gene's germline CDR1 is SQVTM and CDR2 ANQGSEA. Written as DNA, the CDR3 is TGCAGCGTCGTTGGGACTAGCGGGAGCAACTACGAGCAGTACTTC. It codes for CSVVGTSGSNYEQYF.

The gene calls are TRBV5-4 and TRBJ1-4; TRBD1 aligns across 8 bases. Germline V lookup: CDR1 SGHNT, CDR2 YYREEE (reference sequence). The CDR3 runs to 15 residues. Trimming cost V 4 bases and J 7 bases; bases outside gene matches: 9. Here the CDR3 DNA reads TGTGCCAGCAGCCGTCCGGGACAGGATGGTGAAAAACTGTTTTTT. Its translation is CASSRPGQDGEKLFF.

The J gene is TRBJ2-1, the V gene TRBV19; the D gene is possibly TRBD1 (6 bases). CDR3 size: 16 residues. Germline V gene data show CDR1 as LNHDA and CDR2 as SQIVND (reference sequence). V lost 4 bases and J 0 bases, leaving 13 bases between the germline ends. CDR3 amino acids: CASSRGQPSSYNEQFF. The CDR3 bases are TGTGCCAGTAGTAGAGGACAGCCGAGCTCCTACAATGAGCAGTTCTTC.

In its sample, this clone was seen once. The rearrangement uses TRBV6-5 and TRBJ2-7; no clear D gene. V was cut by 6 bases and J by 3 bases, with 12 bases left in between. The CDR3 loop spans 13 amino acids. The germline CDR1 and CDR2 sequences are MNHEY and SVGAGI. The CDR3 DNA is TGTGCCAGCAGCCCAGCGTCCGGCTACGAGCAGTACTTC. Amino acids: CASSPASGYEQYF.

In DNA, the CDR3 is TGTGCCAGCAGTTTGATCAACAGGGGGGGATTTGGCTACACCTTC. Translation gives CASSLINRGGFGYTF. The genes are TRBV28 and TRBJ1-2, with 8 nucleotides matching TRBD1. V gave up 3 bases and J gave up 7 bases; unmatched junction bases: 10. The V gene's germline CDR1 is MDHEN and CDR2 SYDVKM. CDR3 length equals 15 residues.

The chain links TRBV29-1 to TRBJ1-2; perhaps TRBD1 as D (5 bases). V was trimmed by 7 bases and J by 3 bases, leaving 12 bases between them. Germline CDR1 is SQVTM and CDR2 is ANQGSEA. There are 12 residues in the CDR3. The CDR3 DNA follows: TGCAGCGCCAAGACAGATTACTATGGCTACACCTTC. Translated, it gives CSAKTDYYGYTF. Based on the CDR3 plus reference TRBV29-1 and TRBJ1-2, the full variable domain is SAVISQKPSRDICQRGTSLTIQCQVDSQVTMMFWYRQQPGQSLTLIATANQGSEATYESGFVIDKFPISRPNLTFSTLTVSNMSPEDSSIYLCSAKTDYYGYTFGSGTRLTVV.

V gene TRBV5-1 combines with J gene TRBJ2-7, with D maybe TRBD2 (6 bases). From germline, CDR1 is SGHRS and CDR2 YFSETQ. The CDR3 consists of 15 residues. Trimming took off 4 bases at V and 2 bases at J, with 16 bases between the two ends. CDR3 coding DNA: TGCGCCAGCAGCCCCCACCTAGCGCCAACCTACGAGCAGTACTTC. Its translation: CASSPHLAPTYEQYF.

This clone was counted many times. The V gene is TRBV3-1 (or the pseudogene TRBV3-2), the J gene TRBJ2-7; 9 bases agree with TRBD2. This CDR3 comprises 15 residues. Germline CDR1 and CDR2: LGHDT and YNNKEL (reference sequence). After removal of 8 bases from V and 3 bases from J, the junction contained 11 bases not matched to a gene. Written as DNA, the CDR3 is TGTGCCAGCTATGGGATGCTAGCGGGGCACTACGAGCAGTACTTC. This sequence encodes CASYGMLAGHYEQYF.

The V and J genes are TRBV6-1 and TRBJ2-7; D unresolved. This CDR3 contains 12 residues. The ends were cut back, 3 bases at V and 0 bases at J, with 3 bases in the middle. The V gene's germline CDR1 is MNHNS and CDR2 SASEGT. CDR3 sequence (DNA): TGTGCCAGCAGTGAGTACTCCTACGAGCAGTACTTC. Amino acid sequence: CASSEYSYEQYF.

V gene TRBV7-2 combines with J gene TRBJ1-6; D unclear. Germline lookup yields CDR1 SGHTA and CDR2 FQGNSA. The CDR3 is 18 residues long. Between the trimmed V and J ends, which lost 4 bases and 0 bases, there was a span of 16 bases. CDR3 sequence reads: CASSSPRPGSSYNSPLHF. The CDR3 DNA reads TGTGCCAGCAGCTCCCCCCGACCGGGGAGCTCCTATAATTCACCCCTCCACTTT.

The chain combines TRBV30 with TRBJ1-5; the D gene is possibly TRBD1 (6 bases). The CDR3 consists of 14 residues. CDR1 and CDR2 from the germline V gene are GTSNPN and SVGIG (reference sequence). The V end lost 2 bases, the J end lost 7 bases, and 15 bases lay between the germline ends. Written as DNA, the CDR3 is TGTGCCTGGAGTACATACAGGGCAAGCCAGCCCCAGCATTTT. This translates into CAWSTYRASQPQHF.

The genes are TRBV5-1 and TRBJ2-1, with 14 bases aligning to TRBD2. CDR1 is SGHRS, CDR2 YFSETQ, per germline. J lost 4 bases, V lost 4 bases, and 7 bases had no gene match. CDR3 length equals 17 residues. CDR3 in DNA: TGCGCCAGCAGCCAGGACCGACTAGCGGGAGGGTACAATGAGCAGTTCTTC. Translated, it gives CASSQDRLAGGYNEQFF.

The gene calls are TRBV4-2 and TRBJ1-1; D uncertain. Germline CDR1 and CDR2: LGHNA and YNFKEQ. Between the trimmed V and J ends, which lost 1 base and 4 bases, there was a span of 13 bases. This CDR3 spans 15 amino acids. DNA of the CDR3: TGTGCCAGCAGCCAAGTGGGAGGGTCCCGCACTGAAGCTTTCTTT. Residues: CASSQVGGSRTEAFF.

The chain recombines TRBV2 with TRBJ1-1; 7 nucleotides line up with TRBD1. With V trimmed by 6 bases and J by 11 bases, 6 bases remained unmatched. CDR3 size: 11 residues. The germline V gene encodes CDR1 SNHLY and CDR2 FYNNEI. CDR3 amino acids: CASRGGQEAFF. The CDR3 DNA reads as TGTGCCAGCAGGGGAGGACAGGAGGCTTTCTTT. Together with reference TRBV2 and TRBJ1-1, the CDR3 gives the full variable domain: EPEVTQTPSHQVTQMGQEVILRCVPISNHLYFYWYRQILGQKVEFLVSFYNNEISEKSEIFDDQFSVERPDGSNFTLKIRSTKLEDSAMYFCASRGGQEAFFGQGTRLTVV.

The genes are TRBV7-9 and TRBJ2-7; D is perhaps TRBD1 (5 bases). The germline V gene has CDR1 SEHNR and CDR2 FQNEAQ (reference sequence). V dropped 4 bases and J dropped 6 bases, with 7 bases sitting between them. The CDR3 loop spans 11 amino acids. The CDR3 bases are TGTGCCAGCAGCTGGGGCATCGAGCAGTACTTC. It specifies CASSWGIEQYF. Filled out from reference TRBV7-9 and TRBJ2-7, the complete variable domain reads DTGVSQNPRHKITKRGQNVTFRCDPISEHNRLYWYRQTLGQGPEFLTYFQNEAQLEKSRLLSDRFSAERPKGSFSTLEIQRTEQGDSAMYLCASSWGIEQYFGPGTRLTVT.

The chain is built from TRBV5-1 and TRBJ2-7; perhaps TRBD2 as D (6 bases). V lost 2 bases, J lost 5 bases, and 20 bases lay in between. Germline CDR1 reads SGHRS; CDR2 reads YFSETQ. The CDR3 sequence is 16 residues long. For the CDR3, the DNA is TGCGCCAGCAGCTTAATAGCGGCGGAGGTAGGGAACGAGCAGTACTTC. This codes for CASSLIAAEVGNEQYF.

CDR3 nucleotides: TGTGCCAGCAGCTCCAACTTCAACGAGCAGTACTTC. This gives the protein CASSSNFNEQYF. J is TRBJ2-7 and V is TRBV5-4, with no clear D. Trimming took off 3 bases at V and 5 bases at J, with 9 bases between the two ends. The CDR3 extends over 12 amino acids. The V gene's germline CDR1 is SGHNT and CDR2 YYREEE (reference sequence).

This chain uses TRBV4-2 with TRBJ1-1, with D possibly TRBD1 on 6 matching bases. The CDR3 length is 16 residues. Germline assignment: CDR1 LGHNA and CDR2 YNFKEQ. Trimming stripped 0 bases from V and 3 bases from J, with 14 bases between. The chain's CDR3 is CASSQDPGGPYTEAFF. In DNA form, the CDR3 reads TGTGCCAGCAGCCAAGATCCGGGGGGGCCTTACACTGAAGCTTTCTTT.

This chain joins TRBV11-2 and TRBJ1-2, with 8 bases aligning to TRBD1. The ends lost 4 bases at V and 3 bases at J; junction bases unmatched: 10. CDR3 length: 16 residues. Germline lookup yields CDR1 SGHAT and CDR2 FQNNGV. The CDR3 region is CASSSYLGTGHYGYTF. CDR3 sequence (DNA): TGTGCCAGCAGCTCATACCTCGGGACAGGACACTATGGCTACACCTTC.

The gene calls are TRBV5-1 and TRBJ1-2, with 9 bases that match TRBD1. The CDR3 is 15 residues long. The V gene end was trimmed by 2 bases and the J gene end by 4 bases; junction bases not matched to a gene: 6. Germline CDR1 and CDR2: SGHRS and YFSETQ. In DNA form, the CDR3 reads TGCGCCAGCAGCTTCGGGACAGGGCTCACCTATGGCTACACCTTC. Translated, it gives CASSFGTGLTYGYTF.

This clone was counted a single time. The chain joins TRBV7-8 to TRBJ2-1, with 8 bases matching TRBD2. This CDR3 has 16 residues. Germline V gives CDR1 SGHVS, CDR2 FQNEAQ. Trimming cost V 7 bases and J 2 bases; bases outside gene matches: 10. The CDR3 reads CASTPGRGGPYNEQFF. DNA of the CDR3: TGTGCCAGCACCCCAGGGCGCGGGGGGCCCTACAATGAGCAGTTCTTC.

The rearrangement joins TRBV12-2 to TRBJ1-5; the tabulated D call, TRBD1, remains unverified against the DNA. TRBV12-2 corresponds to a pseudogene. The CDR3 runs to 12 residues. The DNA of the CDR3 is TGTGCAAGTCGCTTAGATTTGGGACAGGGGCCTTTT. It codes for CASRLDLGQGPF.

The chain couples TRBV2 to TRBJ1-4, with TRBD1 matching 7 bases. Trimming took 5 bases from V and 8 from J; bases not matched to a gene: 5. This CDR3 region has 13 residues. Germline CDR1 and CDR2: SNHLY and FYNNEI. CDR3 sequence: CASSNRDSEKLFF. DNA of the CDR3: TGTGCCAGCAGTAACCGGGACAGCGAAAAACTGTTTTTT.